This TCR beta chain derives from a study of T-cell reconstitution after alpha-beta-depleted transplantation in children. General observations from the study: Recipient T cells and thymic progenitors that survived gave rise to the high TCRbeta diversity observed at day 60 in some patients. The study reportedly traced alpha-beta T cells about two months after transplant to several hundred expanded graft clones. When one year had passed after transplant, most T-cell counts and diversity came from newly produced T cells.

Preparing the TCRbeta library involved the use of unique molecular identifiers. Using its own MiXCR run on the PCR reads, TCRdb lists one record per CDR3 protein. This sample has 60,000 to 85,000 distinct CDR3 sequences; about a sixth occur once, and the top ten carry 51%. In the case of this clonotype: Its antigen is currently unknown.

The germline CDR1 and CDR2 sequences are KGHDR and SFDVKD. V lost 5 bases, J lost 4 bases, and 9 bases stayed unmatched. CDR3 size: 16 residues. The sequence came from a male patient aged 2-15 years who had a stem cell transplant for acute lymphoblastic leukemia, so the T cells may come from the graft donor. The sequenced sample was PBMCs, mostly from graft donor cells, obtained 360 days after TCRalphabeta/CD19-depleted stem cell transplant. The chain couples TRBV24-1 to TRBJ2-2; 7 nucleotides match TRBD2. CDR3: CATSGPGGKGTGELFF. The CDR3 nucleotides read TGTGCCACCAGTGGCCCCGGGGGGAAAGGCACCGGGGAGCTGTTTTTT.